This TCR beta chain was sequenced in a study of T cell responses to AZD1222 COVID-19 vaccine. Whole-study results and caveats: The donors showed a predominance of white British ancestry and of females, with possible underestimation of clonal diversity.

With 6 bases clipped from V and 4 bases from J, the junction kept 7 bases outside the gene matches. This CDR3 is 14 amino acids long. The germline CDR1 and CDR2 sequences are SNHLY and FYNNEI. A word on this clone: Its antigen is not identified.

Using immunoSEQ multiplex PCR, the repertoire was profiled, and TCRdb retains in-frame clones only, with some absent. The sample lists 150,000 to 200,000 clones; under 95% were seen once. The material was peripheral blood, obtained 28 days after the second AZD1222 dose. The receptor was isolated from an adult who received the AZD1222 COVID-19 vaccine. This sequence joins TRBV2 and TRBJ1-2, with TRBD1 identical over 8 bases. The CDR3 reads CASREDRVGYGYTF. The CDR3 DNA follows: TGTGCCAGCAGAGAGGACAGGGTCGGCTATGGCTACACCTTC.